This T cell receptor (beta chain) was found in a study of PD-1 blockade in classical Hodgkin lymphoma. Points on this clone: The antigen remains undetermined.

Sequenced by immunoSEQ multiplex PCR; TCRdb stores in-frame clones only, minus some. The table lists about 2,500 clones, approximately 86% of them singletons. Germline loops: CDR1 ENHRY, CDR2 SYGVKD. V was shortened by 3 bases and J by 1 base, with 8 bases between the two germline ends. CDR3 length: 14 residues. All trial patients relapsed after autologous stem cell transplantation. Researchers used magnetic negative selection to pull out pure CD4+ T cells from thawed PBMCs. Study results and limitations: Unlike CD8+ TCR diversity, which did not rise significantly by C4D1, CD4+ TCR diversity did. According to reports, newly diagnosed patients had lower baseline TCR diversity than healthy donors, and relapsed/refractory patients had lower baseline TCR diversity still. Why the repertoires differ is still unclear, perhaps disease activity or prior therapy.

The sequence was collected from a human donor with classical Hodgkin lymphoma. Sequencing used CD4+ T cells from blood, obtained at baseline. The chain uses TRBV10-3 and TRBJ2-3, with D perhaps matching TRBD1 (5 bases). DNA of the CDR3: TGTGCCATCAGTGAAGGGGCAGGCACAGATACGCAGTATTTT. This codes for CAISEGAGTDTQYF.